What follows is one T cell receptor (beta chain) and its context. The data were obtained in a study of blood T cell repertoires in COVID-19. Study-level background: The samples span acute and convalescent COVID-19 from the United States, Italy and Spain. The cDNA or gDNA used as material had been derived from T cells, B-cell-depleted T cells, or PBMCs.

Per germline, CDR1 SGDLS and CDR2 YYNGEE. This CDR3 is 16 amino acids long. J was trimmed by 2 bases and V by 0 bases; bases with no gene match: 7. Generated by immunoSEQ multiplex PCR, the TCRdb table keeps only in-frame clones and is missing some. In the table there are about 45,000 clones, over 80% of which are singletons. The rearrangement uses TRBV9 and TRBJ2-5, with 7 nucleotides matching TRBD1. Specimen: peripheral blood. The sequence was collected from a man at least 80 years old in a cohort sampled during active COVID-19. CDR3 amino acids: CASSVGDRVTQETQYF. For the CDR3, the DNA is TGTGCCAGCAGCGTAGGTGACAGGGTGACACAAGAGACCCAGTACTTC. Filled out from reference TRBV9 and TRBJ2-5, the complete variable domain reads DSGVTQTPKHLITATGQRVTLRCSPRSGDLSVYWYQQSLDQGLQFLIQYYNGEERAKGNILERFSAQQFPDLHSELNLSSLELGDSALYFCASSVGDRVTQETQYFGPGTRLLVL.